The 19 T cell receptor beta chains below all came from one sample that was sequenced in a study of blood T cell repertoires in COVID-19. The table came from immunoSEQ multiplex PCR; TCRdb's copy has only in-frame clones and leaves some out. The sample has approximately 160,000 clones, just over 90% seen once. The sequenced material came from peripheral blood. Source of these receptors: a woman in her fifties or sixties with COVID-19, enrolled during active disease.

V usage is TRBV19 and J usage is TRBJ1-2, with 11 positions matching TRBD1. J was trimmed by 8 bases and V by 6 bases; bases with no gene match: 14. Germline V CDR1 and CDR2: LNHDA, SQIVND (reference sequence). This CDR3 spans 16 amino acids. For the CDR3, the DNA is TGTGCCAGTAGGGCAAGGACAGGGGGCGCCTCAGGCGGCTACACCTTC. Its translation is CASRARTGGASGGYTF.

This clone occurred a few times. This chain joins TRBV6-6 and TRBJ1-3; D perhaps matches TRBD1 (5 bases). The ends were cut back, 7 bases at V and 2 bases at J, with 15 bases in the middle. Looked up from germline, CDR1 is MNHNY and CDR2 is SVGAGI (reference sequence). The CDR3 is made up of 15 amino acids. The CDR3 is CASTGLGGTGNTIYF. The CDR3 nucleotides read TGTGCCAGCACCGGATTGGGGGGGACTGGAAACACCATATATTTT.

This sequence joins TRBV15 and TRBJ1-5; D call uncertain. CDR1 is LNHNV, CDR2 YYDKDF, per germline (reference sequence). The CDR3 length is 12 residues. V dropped 1 base and J dropped 5 bases, with 3 bases sitting between them. CDR3 DNA sequence: TGTGCCACCAGCAGAGGGCATCAGCCCCAGCATTTT. Its protein product is CATSRGHQPQHF.

The chain uses TRBV5-1 and TRBJ2-2; perhaps TRBD2 as D (6 bases). V was cut by 4 bases and J by 0 bases, with 10 bases left in between. This CDR3 is 15 amino acids long. Germline loops: CDR1 SGHRS, CDR2 YFSETQ. CDR3 DNA: TGCGCCAGCAGCCCCCGGGGGACGAACACCGGGGAGCTGTTTTTT. Translating it yields CASSPRGTNTGELFF.

This clone was seen a single time. This sequence joins TRBV7-2 and TRBJ1-1; weak D call: TRBD1 (6 bases). The CDR3 is 15 amino acids. V lost 4 bases and J 6 bases, leaving 18 bases between the germline ends. Germline-derived CDR1 and CDR2 are SGHTA and FQGNSA. For the CDR3, the DNA is TGTGCCAGCAGCTGGGGACAAGGGTGGCGTCCTGAAGCTTTCTTT. Amino acids: CASSWGQGWRPEAFF.

The chain combines TRBV5-1 with TRBJ1-1; D is ambiguous. The V end lost 7 bases, the J end lost 6 bases, and 13 bases lay between the germline ends. Germline V gene data show CDR1 as SGHRS and CDR2 as YFSETQ. The CDR3 extends over 12 amino acids. The CDR3 sequence is CASLDASAEAFF. CDR3 bases: TGCGCCAGCTTAGACGCTAGCGCTGAAGCTTTCTTT.

The V gene is TRBV15, the J gene TRBJ1-2, with 7 positions matching TRBD1. Unmatched junction bases numbered 11, after V lost 6 bases and J lost 4 bases. The germline gives CDR1 LNHNV, CDR2 YYDKDF (reference sequence). The CDR3 extends over 15 amino acids. CDR3 in DNA: TGTGCCACCAGACCCGGACAGGACCGAGTCTATGGCTACACCTTC. Translating it yields CATRPGQDRVYGYTF.

The chain uses TRBV13 and TRBJ1-1; D uncertain. The CDR3 runs 14 residues. V gave up 5 bases and J gave up 5 bases, with 15 bases separating them. Germline assignment: CDR1 PRHDT and CDR2 FYEKMQ (reference sequence). CDR3 residues: CASSQEVSGTEAFF. The CDR3 nucleotides are TGTGCCAGCAGCCAGGAGGTATCGGGTACTGAAGCTTTCTTT.

DNA of the CDR3: TGTGCCAGCAGTTTGGAACAGGAACAGCCCCAGCATTTT. Translation: CASSLEQEQPQHF. The chain joins TRBV12-3 or TRBV12-4 to TRBJ1-5, with D possibly matching TRBD1 (5 bases). Trimming removed 3 bases at V and 7 bases at J, with 10 bases between. This CDR3 has 13 amino acids.

In the case of this clone: At one boundary the junction diverges from the germline segment, which might be a read error. The rearrangement uses TRBV19 and TRBJ2-5; 8 nucleotides agree with TRBD1. The CDR3 loop spans 14 amino acids. Per germline, CDR1 LNHDA and CDR2 SQIVND (reference sequence). CDR3 DNA sequence: TGTGCCAGTAGTTCAGGGGGCGACCAGGAGACCCAGTACTTC. This codes for CASSSGGDQETQYF.

This chain links TRBV9 with TRBJ2-5, with TRBD2 matching 7 bases. The germline CDR1 and CDR2 sequences are SGDLS and YYNGEE. CDR3 size: 16 residues. J was trimmed by 5 bases and V by 4 bases; bases with no gene match: 14. CDR3 loop: CASSPNPPPGRETQYF. Written as DNA, the CDR3 is TGTGCCAGCAGCCCAAATCCACCCCCCGGGAGGGAGACCCAGTACTTC.

This chain links TRBV9 with TRBJ2-6; possible D gene TRBD1, 6 bases. The V gene lost 0 bases and the J gene lost 0 bases, with 13 bases spanning the gap. The CDR3 contains 18 residues. The germline V gene has CDR1 SGDLS and CDR2 YYNGEE. For the CDR3, the DNA is TGTGCCAGCAGCGTAGTTGGGGGCTTCACCTCTGGGGCCAACGTCCTGACTTTC. This codes for CASSVVGGFTSGANVLTF. The complete variable domain, with remaining parts taken from reference TRBV9 and TRBJ2-6, reads DSGVTQTPKHLITATGQRVTLRCSPRSGDLSVYWYQQSLDQGLQFLIQYYNGEERAKGNILERFSAQQFPDLHSELNLSSLELGDSALYFCASSVVGGFTSGANVLTFGAGSRLTVL.

The chain uses TRBV21-1 and TRBJ2-2; TRBD2, the table's D call, lacks a check against the DNA. TRBV21-1 is tagged as a pseudogene. The CDR3 extends over 16 amino acids. Here the CDR3 reads CASSKVEGVDTGELFF. CDR3 bases: TGTGCCAGCAGCAAAGTCGAGGGCGTCGACACCGGGGAGCTGTTTTTT.

The chain employs TRBV18 and TRBJ1-5, with a possible D match to TRBD1 (6 bases). The CDR3 length is 15 residues. The germline V gene encodes CDR1 KGHSH and CDR2 LQKENI. Trimming left V 3 bases short and J 0 bases short, with 9 bases between. The CDR3 reads CASSPQGHSNQPQHF. CDR3 nucleotide sequence: TGTGCCAGCTCACCCCAGGGGCATAGCAATCAGCCCCAGCATTTT.

This chain uses TRBV5-1 with TRBJ1-1, with D maybe TRBD1 (5 bases). Looked up from germline, CDR1 is SGHRS and CDR2 is YFSETQ. Trimming removed 0 bases from V and 6 bases from J, with 15 bases in between. The CDR3 extends over 15 amino acids. In DNA form, the CDR3 reads TGCGCCAGCAGCTTGGCAGGGTTGAGTCGGTCTGAAGCTTTCTTT. Protein product: CASSLAGLSRSEAFF.

The chain uses TRBV4-2 and TRBJ1-4, with D tentatively TRBD1 (6 bases). Trimming stripped 0 bases from V and 9 bases from J, with 14 bases between. The germline gives CDR1 LGHNA, CDR2 YNFKEQ. The CDR3 is made up of 15 amino acids. CDR3 in amino acids: CASSQEWQGKKKLFF. DNA for the CDR3: TGTGCCAGCAGCCAAGAGTGGCAGGGGAAAAAAAAACTGTTTTTT.

The CDR3, as DNA: TGTGCCAGCACCGACAGGACGACGAACACCGGGGAGCTGTTTTTT. Encoded protein: CASTDRTTNTGELFF. The chain recombines TRBV2 with TRBJ2-2; D might be TRBD1 (6 bases). The germline V and J ends were trimmed by 7 bases and 0 bases, with 12 bases remaining between them. The CDR3 extends over 15 amino acids. Germline V gene data show CDR1 as SNHLY and CDR2 as FYNNEI.

The chain joins TRBV10-3 to TRBJ1-2; TRBD1 is a possible D gene (5 bases). V dropped 2 bases and J dropped 6 bases, with 10 bases sitting between them. Germline V gene lookup returns CDR1 ENHRY and CDR2 SYGVKD. This CDR3 has 13 amino acids. CDR3 residues: CAISEVGGHGYTF. DNA for the CDR3: TGTGCCATCAGTGAGGTCGGGGGACATGGCTACACCTTC.

Note on this clone: This CDR3 is also generated by other DNA sequences in the sample. V gene TRBV9 combines with J gene TRBJ2-7, with TRBD1 as a possible D gene (5 bases). V was shortened by 0 bases and J by 4 bases, with 8 bases between the two germline ends. Germline V gene sequence: CDR1 SGDLS, CDR2 YYNGEE. The CDR3 covers 13 residues. CDR3 region: CASSVVPGYEQYF. The CDR3 DNA reads TGTGCCAGCAGCGTAGTGCCAGGGTACGAGCAGTACTTC.